This T cell receptor (beta chain) was sequenced in a study of OX40 agonist ivuxolimab in advanced cancers. Between the trimmed V and J ends, which lost 8 bases and 0 bases, there was a span of 12 bases. This CDR3 comprises 14 residues. Germline V gives CDR1 ENHRY, CDR2 SYGVKD. The table came from immunoSEQ multiplex PCR; TCRdb's copy has only in-frame clones and leaves some out. The data hold 26,000 or so clones, with 70% to 90% observed a single time. Drawing of blood for sampling happened at baseline, at cycle 4 day 1, and at cycle 7 day 1. This clone has just one count. This TCR derives from an adult with an advanced solid tumor such as melanoma, head and neck, liver or kidney cancer. Sequenced material: CD4+ or CD8+ T cells sorted from blood, taken in a trial of the OX40 agonist ivuxolimab. The chain links TRBV10-3 to TRBJ2-3, with unresolved D. In nucleotides, the CDR3 is TGTGCCATCTCCCCAGAAGGGAGCACAGATACGCAGTATTTT. Amino acid sequence: CAISPEGSTDTQYF.